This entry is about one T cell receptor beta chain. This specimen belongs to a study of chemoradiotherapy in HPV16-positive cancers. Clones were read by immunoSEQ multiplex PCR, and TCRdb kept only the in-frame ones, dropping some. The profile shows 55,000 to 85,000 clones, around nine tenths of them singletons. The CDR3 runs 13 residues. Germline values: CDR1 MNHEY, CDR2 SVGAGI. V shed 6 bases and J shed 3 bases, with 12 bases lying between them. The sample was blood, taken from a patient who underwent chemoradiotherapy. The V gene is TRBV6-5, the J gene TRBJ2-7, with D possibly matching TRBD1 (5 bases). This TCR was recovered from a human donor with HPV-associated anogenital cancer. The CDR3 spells CASSYAGNYEQYF. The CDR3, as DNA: TGTGCCAGCAGCTACGCAGGGAACTACGAGCAGTACTTC.